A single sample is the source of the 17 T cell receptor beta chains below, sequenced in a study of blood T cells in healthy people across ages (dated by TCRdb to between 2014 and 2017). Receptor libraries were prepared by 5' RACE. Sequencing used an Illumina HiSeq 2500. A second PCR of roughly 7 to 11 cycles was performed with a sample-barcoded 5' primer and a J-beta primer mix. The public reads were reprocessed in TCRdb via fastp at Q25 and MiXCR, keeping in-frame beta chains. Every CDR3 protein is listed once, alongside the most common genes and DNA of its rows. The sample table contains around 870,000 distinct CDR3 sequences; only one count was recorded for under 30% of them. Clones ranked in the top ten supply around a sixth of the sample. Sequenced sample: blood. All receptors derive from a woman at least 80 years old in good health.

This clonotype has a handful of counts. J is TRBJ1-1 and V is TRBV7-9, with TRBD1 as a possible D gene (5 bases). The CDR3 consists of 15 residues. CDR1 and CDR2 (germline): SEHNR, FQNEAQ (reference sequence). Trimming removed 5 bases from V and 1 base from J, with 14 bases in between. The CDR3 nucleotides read TGTGCCAGCAGCCCGTCCGGGGGGGGGAACACTGAAGCTTTCTTT. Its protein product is CASSPSGGGNTEAFF.

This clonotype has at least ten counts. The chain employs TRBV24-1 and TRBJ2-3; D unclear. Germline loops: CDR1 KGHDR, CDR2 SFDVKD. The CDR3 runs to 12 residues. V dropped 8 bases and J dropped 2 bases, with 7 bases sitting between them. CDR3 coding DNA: TGTGCCACCAAGAACCCCACAGATACGCAGTATTTT. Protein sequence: CATKNPTDTQYF.

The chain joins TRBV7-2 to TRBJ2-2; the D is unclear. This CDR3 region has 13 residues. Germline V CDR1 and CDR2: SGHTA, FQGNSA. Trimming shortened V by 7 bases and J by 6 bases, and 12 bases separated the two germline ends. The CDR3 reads CASIDHAPGELFF. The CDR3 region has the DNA TGTGCCAGCATCGACCATGCTCCCGGGGAGCTGTTTTTT.

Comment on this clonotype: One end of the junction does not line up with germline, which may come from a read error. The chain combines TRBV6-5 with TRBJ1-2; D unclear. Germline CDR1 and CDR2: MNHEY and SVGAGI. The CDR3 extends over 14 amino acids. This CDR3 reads CVSSYSNEGFGYTF. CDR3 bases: TGTGTCAGCAGTTACTCGAACGAAGGTTTTGGCTACACCTTC.

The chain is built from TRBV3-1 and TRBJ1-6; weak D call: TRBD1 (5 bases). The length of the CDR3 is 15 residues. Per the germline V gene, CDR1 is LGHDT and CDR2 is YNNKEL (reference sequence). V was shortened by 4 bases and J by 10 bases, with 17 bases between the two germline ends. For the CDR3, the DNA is TGTGCCAGCAGCCCAGCCGGGGGGGGGTGGTCACCCCTCCACTTT. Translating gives CASSPAGGGWSPLHF.

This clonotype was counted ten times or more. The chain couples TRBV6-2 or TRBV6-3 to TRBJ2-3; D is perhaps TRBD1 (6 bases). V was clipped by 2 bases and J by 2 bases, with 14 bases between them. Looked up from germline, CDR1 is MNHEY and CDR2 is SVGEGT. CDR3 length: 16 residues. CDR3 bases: TGTGCCAGCAGTTACGGACCGGGACAAAACACAGATACGCAGTATTTT. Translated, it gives CASSYGPGQNTDTQYF.

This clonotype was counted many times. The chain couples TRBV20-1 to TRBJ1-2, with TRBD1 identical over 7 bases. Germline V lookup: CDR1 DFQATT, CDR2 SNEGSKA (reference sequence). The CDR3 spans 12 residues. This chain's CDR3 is CAAQGGGYGYTF. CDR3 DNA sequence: TGCGCCGCCCAAGGGGGCGGATATGGCTACACCTTC.

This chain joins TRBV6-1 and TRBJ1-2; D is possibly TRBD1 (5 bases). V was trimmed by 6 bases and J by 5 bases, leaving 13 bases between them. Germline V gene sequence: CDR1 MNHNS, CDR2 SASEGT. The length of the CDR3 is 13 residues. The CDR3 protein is CASRGTQIYGYTF. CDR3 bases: TGTGCCAGCAGGGGGACCCAAATTTATGGCTACACCTTC.

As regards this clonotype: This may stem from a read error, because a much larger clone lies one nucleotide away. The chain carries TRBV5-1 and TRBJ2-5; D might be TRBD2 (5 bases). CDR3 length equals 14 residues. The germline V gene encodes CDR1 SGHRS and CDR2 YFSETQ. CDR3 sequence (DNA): TGCGCCGGCAGCATTCTCCCGGGGCAAGAGACCCAGTACTTC. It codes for CAGSILPGQETQYF.

The CDR3 sequence is CASSADNSGNTIYF. CDR3 DNA sequence: TGCGCCAGCAGCGCGGACAACTCTGGAAACACCATATATTTT. The rearrangement joins TRBV5-1 to TRBJ1-3; perhaps TRBD1 as D (5 bases). In germline, CDR1 is SGHRS, CDR2 YFSETQ. Trimming took 4 bases from V and 0 from J, leaving 8 bases between them. The CDR3 loop spans 14 amino acids.

The CDR3 nucleotides read TGCAGTGCTGCATTCGCGGCCAAAAACATTCAGTACTTC. The encoded protein is CSAAFAAKNIQYF. The chain combines TRBV20-1 with TRBJ2-4; D remains unclear. This CDR3 has 13 residues. With 5 bases removed from V and 1 base from J, the gap between germline ends came to 9 bases. Germline CDR1 is DFQATT and CDR2 is SNEGSKA (reference sequence).

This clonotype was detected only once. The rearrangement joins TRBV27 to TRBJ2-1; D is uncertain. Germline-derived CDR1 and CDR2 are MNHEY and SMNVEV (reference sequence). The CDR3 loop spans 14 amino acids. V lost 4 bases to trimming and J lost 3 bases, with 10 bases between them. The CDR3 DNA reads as TGTGCCAGCAGTTCCTCGGCGAGCTACAATGAGCAGTTCTTC. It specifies CASSSSASYNEQFF.

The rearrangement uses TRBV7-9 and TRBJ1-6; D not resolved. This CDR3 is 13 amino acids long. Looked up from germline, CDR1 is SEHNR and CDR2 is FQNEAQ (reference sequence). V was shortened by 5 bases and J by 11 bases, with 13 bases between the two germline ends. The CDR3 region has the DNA TGTGCCAGCAGCCTGGGTGGGAATCCACCCCTCCACTTT. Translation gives CASSLGGNPPLHF. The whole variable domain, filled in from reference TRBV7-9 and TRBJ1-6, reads DTGVSQNPRHKITKRGQNVTFRCDPISEHNRLYWYRQTLGQGPEFLTYFQNEAQLEKSRLLSDRFSAERPKGSFSTLEIQRTEQGDSAMYLCASSLGGNPPLHFGNGTRLTVT.

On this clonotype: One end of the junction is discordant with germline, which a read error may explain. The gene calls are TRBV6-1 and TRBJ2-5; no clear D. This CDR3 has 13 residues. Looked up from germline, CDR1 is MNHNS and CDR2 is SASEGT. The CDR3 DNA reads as TGCGCCAGCAGTGTAAGGGTACAAGAGACCCAGTACTTC. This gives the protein CASSVRVQETQYF.

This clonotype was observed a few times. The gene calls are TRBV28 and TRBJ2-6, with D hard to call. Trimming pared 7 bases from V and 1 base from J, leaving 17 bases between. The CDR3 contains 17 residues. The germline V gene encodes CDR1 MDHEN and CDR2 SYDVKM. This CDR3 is CASTSERLLSGANVLTF. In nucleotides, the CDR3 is TGTGCCAGCACCTCGGAACGTCTTCTTTCTGGGGCCAACGTCCTGACTTTC. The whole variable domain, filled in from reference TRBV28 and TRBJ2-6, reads DVKVTQSSRYLVKRTGEKVFLECVQDMDHENMFWYRQDPGLGLRLIYFSYDVKMKEKGDIPEGYSVSREKKERFSLILESASTNQTSMYLCASTSERLLSGANVLTFGAGSRLTVL.

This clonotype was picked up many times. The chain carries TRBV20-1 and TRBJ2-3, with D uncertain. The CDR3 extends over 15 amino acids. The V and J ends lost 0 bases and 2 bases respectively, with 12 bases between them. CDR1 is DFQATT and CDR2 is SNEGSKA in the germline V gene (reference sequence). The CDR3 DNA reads TGCAGTGCTAGAGACATTAACAGACTCACAGATACGCAGTATTTT. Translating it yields CSARDINRLTDTQYF.

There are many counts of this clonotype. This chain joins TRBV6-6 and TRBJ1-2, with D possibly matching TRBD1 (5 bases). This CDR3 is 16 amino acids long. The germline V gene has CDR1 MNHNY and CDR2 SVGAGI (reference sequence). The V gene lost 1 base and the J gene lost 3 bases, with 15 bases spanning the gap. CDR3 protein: CASSYWVPGGDYGYTF. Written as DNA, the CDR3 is TGTGCCAGCAGTTACTGGGTACCTGGGGGTGACTATGGCTACACCTTC.